The clone carrying this T cell receptor (beta chain) was picked up a small number of times. TCRdb re-processed the PCR reads through MiXCR. The sample includes about 34,000 clones, about 40% of them seen just once. Every patient underwent thyroid surgery untreated. This CDR3 comprises 15 residues. In germline, CDR1 is LNHDA, CDR2 SQIVND (reference sequence). V was shortened by 5 bases and J by 3 bases, with 14 bases between the two germline ends. These data come from a study of metastatic and nonmetastatic thyroid tumors. The overall study: Comparison of repertoires was carried out across blood and tumor or nodule tissue from malignant and benign thyroid patients.

The specimen sequenced was tumor tissue. The TCR originated in a female donor with papillary thyroid cancer or a benign thyroid nodule (not recorded which). Some clones in this sample may be carry-over from other donors' samples. V and J are TRBV19 and TRBJ1-5; D is possibly TRBD1 (5 bases). The CDR3 protein is CASSSVAGNNQPQHF. CDR3 sequence (DNA): TGTGCCAGTAGTTCAGTGGCAGGGAACAATCAGCCCCAGCATTTT.